One sample yielded the 18 T cell receptor beta chains listed below, sequenced in a study of OX40 agonist ivuxolimab in advanced cancers. Here immunoSEQ multiplex PCR was the method, and the copy in TCRdb shows in-frame clones only, minus some. The sample has approximately 64,000 clones; 70% to 90% are singletons. The sequencing here drew on CD4+ or CD8+ T cells sorted from blood, taken in a trial of the OX40 agonist ivuxolimab. The receptors were sampled from an adult with an advanced solid tumor such as melanoma, head and neck, liver or kidney cancer.

This sequence joins TRBV11-3 and TRBJ2-7; no clear D gene. This CDR3 contains 12 residues. Per germline, CDR1 SGHNT and CDR2 YENEEA. The V gene lost 4 bases and the J gene lost 4 bases, with 8 bases spanning the gap. CDR3 coding DNA: TGTGCCAGCAGCTCCTCTAATTACGAGCAGTACTTC. It encodes CASSSSNYEQYF.

The chain combines TRBV12-1 with TRBJ2-3. TRBV12-1 is designated a pseudogene. This CDR3 is 15 amino acids long. The CDR3 sequence is CATVATHHTTDTQYF. The CDR3 DNA reads TGTGCCACCGTTGCGACGCACCACACCACAGATACGCAGTATTTT.

This rearrangement joins TRBV28 to TRBJ1-4, with TRBD1 matching 8 bases. CDR3 length equals 19 residues. The V segment lost 4 bases and the J segment 0 bases; nucleotides outside the gene matches: 13. Germline assignment: CDR1 MDHEN and CDR2 SYDVKM. The CDR3 is CASSSGQGRKAATNEKLFF. The CDR3 DNA follows: TGTGCCAGCAGTTCCGGACAGGGAAGGAAGGCAGCAACTAATGAAAAACTGTTTTTT.

The chain joins TRBV11-3 to TRBJ1-2; TRBD1 aligns across 12 bases. CDR3 length equals 14 residues. V trimming: 4 bases; J trimming: 7 bases; junction bases outside the gene matches: 4. Germline CDR1 and CDR2: SGHNT and YENEEA. CDR3 nucleotide sequence: TGTGCCAGCAGCTCGGGACAGGGGGCGCGTGGCTACACCTTC. Translation: CASSSGQGARGYTF.

This sequence joins TRBV2 and TRBJ2-7; 14 positions match TRBD2. Trimming cost V 8 bases and J 3 bases; bases outside gene matches: 0. This CDR3 is built from 13 residues. CDR1 is SNHLY and CDR2 is FYNNEI in the germline V gene. CDR3: CASGLAGGYEQYF. In DNA, the CDR3 is TGTGCCAGCGGACTAGCGGGGGGCTACGAGCAGTACTTC.

This clone has more than one count but fewer than ten. The chain couples TRBV7-9 to TRBJ2-2; D uncertain. V dropped 1 base and J dropped 0 bases, with 9 bases sitting between them. Germline V CDR1 and CDR2: SEHNR, FQNEAQ (reference sequence). CDR3 length: 16 residues. The CDR3 sequence is CASSLVWETNTGELFF. The DNA for the CDR3 is TGTGCCAGCAGCTTAGTATGGGAAACGAACACCGGGGAGCTGTTTTTT.

The chain is built from TRBV28 and TRBJ1-2, with 12 bases lining up with TRBD1. CDR1 is MDHEN and CDR2 is SYDVKM in the germline V gene. The CDR3 is made up of 15 amino acids. The junction had 10 bases not matched to a gene; V was cut back by 6 bases and J by 8 bases. CDR3: CASSLRGQGARGYTF. DNA of the CDR3: TGTGCCAGCAGCCTACGGGGACAGGGGGCGCGGGGCTACACCTTC.

The chain carries TRBV14 and TRBJ1-2; perhaps TRBD1 as D (6 bases). Trimming shortened V by 3 bases and J by 2 bases, and 10 bases separated the two germline ends. This CDR3 spans 14 amino acids. Germline V gene lookup returns CDR1 SGHDN and CDR2 FVKESK. CDR3 sequence: CASSQGGRNYGYTF. In DNA, the CDR3 is TGTGCCAGCAGCCAGGGGGGGCGAAACTATGGCTACACCTTC.

The chain employs TRBV19 and TRBJ2-2, with 7 bases identical to TRBD1. CDR3 size: 15 residues. Unmatched junction bases numbered 7, after V lost 6 bases and J lost 3 bases. Germline-derived CDR1 and CDR2 are LNHDA and SQIVND (reference sequence). Here the CDR3 DNA reads TGTGCCAGTAGCCCGACAGGGACCGACACCGGGGAGCTGTTTTTT. Its protein product is CASSPTGTDTGELFF.

The chain carries TRBV7-9 and TRBJ2-3, with D unclear. V lost 4 bases, J lost 2 bases, and 1 base lay in between. This CDR3 has 11 amino acids. In germline, CDR1 is SEHNR, CDR2 FQNEAQ (reference sequence). The CDR3 sequence is CASSYTDTQYF. The CDR3 DNA reads TGTGCCAGCAGCTACACAGATACGCAGTATTTT.

The chain couples TRBV19 to TRBJ1-5; D gene ambiguous. CDR1 is LNHDA, CDR2 SQIVND, per germline (reference sequence). The length of the CDR3 is 12 residues. V lost 5 bases, J lost 6 bases, and 8 bases lay in between. CDR3: CASSAQVQPQHF. Written as DNA, the CDR3 is TGTGCCAGTAGTGCCCAAGTTCAGCCCCAGCATTTT.

The chain employs TRBV19 and TRBJ1-1, with no clear D. V shed 6 bases and J shed 1 base, with 9 bases lying between them. Germline V gene sequence: CDR1 LNHDA, CDR2 SQIVND (reference sequence). The CDR3 spans 13 residues. The CDR3 DNA is TGTGCCAGTAGCACCCCGCCGAACACTGAAGCTTTCTTT. This sequence encodes CASSTPPNTEAFF.

As DNA, the CDR3 is TGTGCCAGTAGTATAGGGCCAGGGGCGGGCACAGATACGCAGTATTTT. Translated: CASSIGPGAGTDTQYF. The rearrangement links TRBV19 to TRBJ2-3; D is possibly TRBD1 (6 bases). CDR1 is LNHDA, CDR2 SQIVND, per germline (reference sequence). CDR3 size: 16 residues. V lost 1 base to trimming and J lost 1 base, with 12 bases between them.

The chain combines TRBV6-1 with TRBJ1-1; D is unclear. Trimming removed 2 bases from V and 5 bases from J, with 12 bases in between. Germline V CDR1 and CDR2: MNHNS, SASEGT. The CDR3 contains 14 residues. The CDR3 DNA is TGTGCCAGCAGTGAATCTTTTTCGCGGACTGAAGCTTTCTTT. This codes for CASSESFSRTEAFF.

The chain is built from TRBV6-5 and TRBJ2-1; unclear D gene. Germline V gene data show CDR1 as MNHEY and CDR2 as SVGAGI. This CDR3 is 12 amino acids long. V was pared by 4 bases and J by 7 bases, with 8 bases between. CDR3 loop: CASSFGLNEQFF. The DNA for the CDR3 is TGTGCCAGCAGTTTCGGCCTAAATGAGCAGTTCTTC.

The DNA of the CDR3 is TGTGCCAGCAGCTTACCCCCTGGACAGATGAACACTGAAGCTTTCTTT. As protein: CASSLPPGQMNTEAFF. J is TRBJ1-1 and V is TRBV7-9; perhaps TRBD1 as D (6 bases). The germline gives CDR1 SEHNR, CDR2 FQNEAQ (reference sequence). Trimming removed 2 bases at V and 0 bases at J, with 13 bases between. The CDR3 has 16 residues.

The chain has TRBV7-3 and TRBJ2-1; TRBD2 aligns across 12 bases. V lost 0 bases to trimming and J lost 6 bases; unmatched junction nucleotides: 6. This CDR3 contains 17 residues. In germline, CDR1 is SGHTA, CDR2 FQGTGA. The CDR3 protein is CASSLTVLAGGSNEQFF. The CDR3 DNA is TGTGCCAGCAGCTTAACCGTACTAGCGGGGGGTAGCAATGAGCAGTTCTTC.

The J gene is TRBJ2-3, the V gene TRBV30, with D perhaps matching TRBD1 (5 bases). CDR3 length equals 13 residues. Germline lookup yields CDR1 GTSNPN and CDR2 SVGIG (reference sequence). V was clipped by 4 bases and J by 4 bases, with 12 bases between them. CDR3 amino acids: CAWKGRASDTQYF. The CDR3 region has the DNA TGTGCCTGGAAGGGCAGGGCATCAGATACGCAGTATTTT.